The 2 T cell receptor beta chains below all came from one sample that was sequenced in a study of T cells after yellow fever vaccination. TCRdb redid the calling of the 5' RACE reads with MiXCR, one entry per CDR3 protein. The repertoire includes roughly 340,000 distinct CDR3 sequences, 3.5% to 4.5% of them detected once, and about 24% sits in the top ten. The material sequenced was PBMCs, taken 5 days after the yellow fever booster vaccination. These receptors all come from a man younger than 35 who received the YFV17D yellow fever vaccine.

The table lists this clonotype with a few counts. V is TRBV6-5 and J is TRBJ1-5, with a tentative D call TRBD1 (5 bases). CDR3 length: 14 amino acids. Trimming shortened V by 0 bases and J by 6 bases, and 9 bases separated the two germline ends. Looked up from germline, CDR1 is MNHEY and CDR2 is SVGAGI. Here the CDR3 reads CASSYSGQGQPQHF. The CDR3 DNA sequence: TGTGCCAGCAGTTACTCGGGGCAGGGTCAGCCCCAGCATTTT.

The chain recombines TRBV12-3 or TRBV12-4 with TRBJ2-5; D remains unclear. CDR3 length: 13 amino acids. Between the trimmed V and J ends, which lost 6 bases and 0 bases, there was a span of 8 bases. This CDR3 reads CASRQAHQETQYF. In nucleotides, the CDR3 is TGTGCCAGCAGGCAGGCTCACCAAGAGACCCAGTACTTC.